The rows below give T cell receptor beta chains drawn from one sample of a study of PD-L1 blockade in urothelial cancer. Measured with immunoSEQ multiplex PCR; TCRdb has only the in-frame clones, and not every one. The sample has 50,000 to 75,000 clones; 70% to 90% are singletons. This specimen was PBMCs, taken around atezolizumab (anti-PD-L1) treatment. These receptors came from a man between 70 and 80 years old with urothelial cancer. The CDR3 runs from the conserved cysteine through the conserved F or W. Fields, in order: D gene, clone size, V gene, J gene, CDR3 DNA, CDR3 protein. D genes are given only for firm matches. The size entry is marked missing in some rows and otherwise reads once, few, many or a size class.

>NA|NA|TRBV29-1|TRBJ2-1
TGCAGCGTTGAAGCGGAGTACAATGAGCAGTTCTTC
CSVEAEYNEQFF
>NA|NA|TRBV11-3|TRBJ2-7
TGTGCCAGCAGCTTAGGCGAAGAGTACGAGCAGTACTTC
CASSLGEEYEQYF
>NA|NA|TRBV5-3|TRBJ1-2
TGTGCCAGAAGCTTGAGGGGCCGAAGTCTCTATGGCTACACCTTC
CARSLRGRSLYGYTF
>NA|once|TRBV7-9|TRBJ2-7
TGTGCCAGCAGCCCGCAAGACAAGGCCGAGCAGTACTTC
CASSPQDKAEQYF
>NA|few|TRBV11-1|TRBJ2-2
TGTGCCAGCAGCCCTGAACCGGAGGGCCCCGGGGAGCTGTTTTTT
CASSPEPEGPGELFF
>NA|NA|TRBV10-3|TRBJ1-1
TGTGCCAGTAAAGATCGGACGGGGGACCCTGAAGCTTTCTTT
CASKDRTGDPEAFF
>TRBD2|NA|TRBV10-3|TRBJ2-1
TGTGCCATCAGTGATACTAGCGGGAGTAGATACAATGAGCAGTTCTTC
CAISDTSGSRYNEQFF
>TRBD2|once|TRBV7-9|TRBJ2-3
TGTGCCAGCAGCCCATGGACTAGCGGGAGTAGGATAGATACGCAGTATTTT
CASSPWTSGSRIDTQYF
>TRBD1|NA|TRBV19|TRBJ1-2
TGTGCCAGTAAACCAGTAGGGGGCGATCCCCTCTATGGCTACACCTTC
CASKPVGGDPLYGYTF
>TRBD2|NA|TRBV4-3|TRBJ2-5
TGCGCCAGCAGCCAAGAAGCTAGCGGAGAGACCCAGTACTTC
CASSQEASGETQYF
>NA|NA|TRBV9|TRBJ2-2
TGTGCCAGCAGCCCTAACACCGGGGAGCTGTTTTTT
CASSPNTGELFF
>TRBD1|NA|TRBV5-6|TRBJ2-2
TGTGCCAGCAGCCCCTGGACAGGGTTATTTGGCACCGGGGAGCTGTTTTTT
CASSPWTGLFGTGELFF
>NA|NA|TRBV2|TRBJ2-7
TGTGCCAGCAGTGACGACGGGCTAGCCGTGGGTGAGCAGTACTTC
CASSDDGLAVGEQYF
>TRBD2|NA|TRBV5-6|TRBJ2-1
TGTGCCAGCAGCTTGGGAGGACGGGAGGACCCCAATGAGCAGTTCTTC
CASSLGGREDPNEQFF
>TRBD1|NA|TRBV5-4|TRBJ2-2
TGTGCCAGCAGCTCAGAACAGGGGGGCGTTTTCGGGGAGCTGTTTTTT
CASSSEQGGVFGELFF
>TRBD1|NA|TRBV9|TRBJ1-1
TGTGCCAGCAGCCCTAATTTGGACAGGGCAGAAGCTTTCTTT
CASSPNLDRAEAFF
>NA|NA|TRBV11-3|TRBJ2-4
TGTGCCAGCAGCCACTACAGGGAATCGGAGCAGATACTAGCCAAAAACATTCAGTACTTC
CASSHYRESEQILAKNIQYF
>NA|NA|TRBV5-1|TRBJ2-2
TGCGCCAGCAGCTTTTCTCGAGGGAGTTTAACCGGGGAGCTGTTTTTT
CASSFSRGSLTGELFF
>TRBD2|NA|TRBV14|TRBJ2-1
TGTGCCAGCAGCCGCGGACTAGCGGGAGAGCAGTTCTTC
CASSRGLAGEQFF
>NA|NA|TRBV28|TRBJ1-5
TGTGCCAGCGAGAAACCGCTAGGAAATCAGCCCCAGCATTTT
CASEKPLGNQPQHF
>TRBD2|NA|TRBV18|TRBJ2-3
TGTGCCAGCTCACCACAGGGAGGGCCAGATACGCAGTATTTT
CASSPQGGPDTQYF
>NA|NA|TRBV11-2|TRBJ1-4
TGTGCCAGCAGCCCCCAGGTGACGGCAACTAATGAAAAACTGTTTTTT
CASSPQVTATNEKLFF
>TRBD2|NA|TRBV29-1|TRBJ2-7
TGCAGCGTTGATCTCCGGACTAGCGGAGTTTACGAGCAGTACTTC
CSVDLRTSGVYEQYF
>TRBD1|NA|TRBV9|TRBJ2-1
TGTGCCAGCAGCCTAAGGACAGGGGGGAATGAGCAGTTCTTC
CASSLRTGGNEQFF
>NA|NA|TRBV4-3|TRBJ1-5
TGCGCCAGCAGCCAAGACTTTAATCAGCCCCAGCATTTT
CASSQDFNQPQHF
>TRBD1|NA|TRBV27|TRBJ1-1
TGTGCCAGCAGTTTAAGGGCCGGGGCAGGGGGGAACACTGAAGCTTTCTTT
CASSLRAGAGGNTEAFF
>TRBD1|NA|TRBV7-2|TRBJ2-7
TGTGCCAGCAGCTCGGTGGGACAGGGCCCTCACAGGGAGCAGTACTTC
CASSSVGQGPHREQYF
>TRBD1|many|TRBV9|TRBJ1-4
TGTGCCAGCAGCGATGGACAGGGGCTTAATGAAAAACTGTTTTTT
CASSDGQGLNEKLFF
>TRBD1|NA|TRBV19|TRBJ2-1
TGTGCCAGTAGTTCCACAGGGGTCAATGAGCAGTTCTTC
CASSSTGVNEQFF
>TRBD1|NA|TRBV5-1|TRBJ1-1
TGCGCCAGCGAGGGGACAGGGGCGAACACTGAAGCTTTCTTT
CASEGTGANTEAFF
>NA|few|TRBV19|TRBJ1-1
TGTGCCAGTGGTGAGGGGAGGACTGAAGCTTTCTTT
CASGEGRTEAFF
>NA|few|TRBV30|TRBJ2-7
TGTGCCTGGAGTGTACCGGGAAGACTATCCTACGAGCAGTACTTC
CAWSVPGRLSYEQYF
>TRBD1|NA|TRBV5-1|TRBJ1-2
TGCGCCAGCAGTTCCGACAGGGGGAACTATGGCTACACCTTC
CASSSDRGNYGYTF
>TRBD2|NA|TRBV30|TRBJ2-6
TGTGCCTGGGAATCTAGCGGGATCCCTGGGGCCAACGTCCTGACTTTC
CAWESSGIPGANVLTF
>NA|NA|TRBV5-6|TRBJ2-1
TGTGCCAGCAGCTTGGCCAAGGAGAGCGTGTTCTTC
CASSLAKESVFF
>TRBD2|NA|TRBV5-1|TRBJ2-1
TGCGCCAGCAGCTTGGGGACTAGCAATCTGAATGAGCAGTTCTTC
CASSLGTSNLNEQFF
>NA|NA|TRBV10-1|TRBJ1-1
TGCGCCAGCAGTGAGTCCGGGGGCACTGAAGCTTTCTTT
CASSESGGTEAFF
>TRBD2|NA|TRBV9|TRBJ2-1
TGTGCCAGCAGCGTAGGACTAGCGGGAGGGCCATCCTACAATGAGCAGTTCTTC
CASSVGLAGGPSYNEQFF
>TRBD2|NA|TRBV7-8|TRBJ2-7
TGTGCCAGCAGCTTTGGACTAGCGGGGTACGAGCAGTACTTC
CASSFGLAGYEQYF
>NA|NA|TRBV5-1|TRBJ1-1
TGCGCCAGCAGCTTTGTACAGGGCCTTTCCAGTGAAGCTTTCTTT
CASSFVQGLSSEAFF
>NA|NA|TRBV4-3|TRBJ2-7
TGCGCCAGCAGCCAAGATCACTGGGGTCTGGGGGCGGCCTACGAGCAGTACTTC
CASSQDHWGLGAAYEQYF
>NA|NA|TRBV5-1|TRBJ2-1
TGCGCCAGCAGCTTTGTTACAGGAGAATCCTACAATGAGCAGTTCTTC
CASSFVTGESYNEQFF
>NA|NA|TRBV18|TRBJ2-6
TGTGCCAGCTCACCACCGGGACAACCCAGGGTAGGGGCCAACGTCCTGACTTTC
CASSPPGQPRVGANVLTF
>TRBD2|NA|TRBV28|TRBJ2-1
TGTGCCAGCAGTTTACAGGGGCTAGCGGGGAATGAGCAGTTCTTC
CASSLQGLAGNEQFF
>TRBD2|NA|TRBV4-3|TRBJ2-7
TGCGCCAGCAGCCGAGAACTAGCGGGGGCCTACGAGCAGTACTTC
CASSRELAGAYEQYF
>TRBD1|NA|TRBV7-9|TRBJ1-2
TGTGCCGGAAGGGGGGACAGGCCCAACTATGGCTACACCTTC
CAGRGDRPNYGYTF
>TRBD1|NA|TRBV4-1|TRBJ1-5
TGCGCCAGCAGCCAAGAGTTCACAGGGGGTAGTCAGCCCCAGCATTTT
CASSQEFTGGSQPQHF
>TRBD1|NA|TRBV5-1|TRBJ1-5
TGCGCCAGCAGCCCCTACGGGACAGGTGGAGGGCAGCCCCAGCATTTT
CASSPYGTGGGQPQHF
>TRBD2|NA|TRBV19|TRBJ2-2
TGTGCCAGTAGTATCTTTGCGACTAGCGGGAGGGCCGACACCGGGGAGCTGTTTTTT
CASSIFATSGRADTGELFF
>NA|NA|TRBV6-5|TRBJ1-1
TGTGCCAGCAGTTACTCGACTGCGAACACTGAAGCTTTCTTT
CASSYSTANTEAFF